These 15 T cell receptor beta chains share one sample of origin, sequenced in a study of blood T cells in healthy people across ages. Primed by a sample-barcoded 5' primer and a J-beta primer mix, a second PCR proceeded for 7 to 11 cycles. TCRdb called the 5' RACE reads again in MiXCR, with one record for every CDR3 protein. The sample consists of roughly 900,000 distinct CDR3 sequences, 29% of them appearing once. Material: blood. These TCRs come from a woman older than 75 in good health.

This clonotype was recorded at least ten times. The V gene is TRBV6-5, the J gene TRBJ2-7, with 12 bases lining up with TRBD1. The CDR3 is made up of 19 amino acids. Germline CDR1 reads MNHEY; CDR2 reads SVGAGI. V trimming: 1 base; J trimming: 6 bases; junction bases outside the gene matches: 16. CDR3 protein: CASSYWKGRLGTGGVEQYF. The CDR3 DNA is TGTGCCAGCAGTTACTGGAAAGGTAGATTAGGGACAGGGGGCGTCGAGCAGTACTTC.

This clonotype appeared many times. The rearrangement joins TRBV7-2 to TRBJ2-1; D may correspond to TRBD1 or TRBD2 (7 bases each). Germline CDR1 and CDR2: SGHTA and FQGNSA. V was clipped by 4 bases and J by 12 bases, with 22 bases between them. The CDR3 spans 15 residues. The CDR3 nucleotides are TGTGCCAGCAGCTCTACTAGCGTCGGGACAGATCGGCAGTTCTTC. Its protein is CASSSTSVGTDRQFF.

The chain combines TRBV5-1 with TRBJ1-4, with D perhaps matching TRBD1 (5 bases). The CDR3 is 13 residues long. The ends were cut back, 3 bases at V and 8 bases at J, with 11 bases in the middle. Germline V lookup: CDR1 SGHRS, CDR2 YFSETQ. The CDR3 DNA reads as TGCGCCAGCAGCTGGGGACGGGGCGAAAAACTGTTTTTT. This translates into CASSWGRGEKLFF.

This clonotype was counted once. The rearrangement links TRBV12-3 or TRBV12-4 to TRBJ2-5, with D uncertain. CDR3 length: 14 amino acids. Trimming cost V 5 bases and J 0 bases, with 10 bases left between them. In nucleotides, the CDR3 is TGTGCCAGCAGTGCCCCCGGCCACCAAGAGACCCAGTACTTC. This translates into CASSAPGHQETQYF.

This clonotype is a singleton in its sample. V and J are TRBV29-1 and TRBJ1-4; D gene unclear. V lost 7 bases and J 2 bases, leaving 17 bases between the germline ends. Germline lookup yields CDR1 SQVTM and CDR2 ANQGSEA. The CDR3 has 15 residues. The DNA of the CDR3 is TGCAGCGCGTTGCGCGTAGTTTCGACTAATGAAAAACTGTTTTTT. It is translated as CSALRVVSTNEKLFF.

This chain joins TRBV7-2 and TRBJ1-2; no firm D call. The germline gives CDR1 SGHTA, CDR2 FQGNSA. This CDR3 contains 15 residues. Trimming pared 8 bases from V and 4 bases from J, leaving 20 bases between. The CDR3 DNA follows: TGTGCCAGCCGTAACAACCACGGCGCTCCCTATGGCTACACCTTC. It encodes CASRNNHGAPYGYTF.

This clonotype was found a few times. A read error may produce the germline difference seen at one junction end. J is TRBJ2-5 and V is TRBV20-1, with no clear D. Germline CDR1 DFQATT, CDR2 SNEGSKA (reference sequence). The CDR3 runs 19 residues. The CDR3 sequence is CSARDQLYPFGPTQETQVF. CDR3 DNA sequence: TGCAGTGCTAGAGATCAACTTTACCCCTTCGGACCGACTCAAGAGACCCAGGTCTTC.

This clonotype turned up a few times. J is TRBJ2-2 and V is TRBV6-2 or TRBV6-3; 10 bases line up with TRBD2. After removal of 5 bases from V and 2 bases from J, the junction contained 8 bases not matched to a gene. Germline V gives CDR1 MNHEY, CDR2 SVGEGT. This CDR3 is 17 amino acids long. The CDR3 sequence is CASSATSGVPNTGELFF. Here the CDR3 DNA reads TGTGCCAGCAGTGCTACTAGCGGGGTCCCCAACACCGGGGAGCTGTTTTTT.

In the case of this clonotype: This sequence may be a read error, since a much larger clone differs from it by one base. The CDR3 region has the DNA TGTACCAGCAGCCGACAGGCAGATACGCAGTATTTT. Amino acid sequence: CTSSRQADTQYF. The genes are TRBV27 and TRBJ2-3; D might be TRBD1 (6 bases). This CDR3 has 12 amino acids. Germline CDR1 and CDR2: MNHEY and SMNVEV (reference sequence).

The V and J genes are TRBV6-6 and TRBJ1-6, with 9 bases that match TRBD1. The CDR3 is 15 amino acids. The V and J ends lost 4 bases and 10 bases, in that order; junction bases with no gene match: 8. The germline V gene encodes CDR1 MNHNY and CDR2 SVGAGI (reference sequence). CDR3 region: CASSSQGQGKSPLHF. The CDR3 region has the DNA TGTGCCAGCAGTTCCCAGGGACAGGGAAAGTCACCCCTCCACTTT.

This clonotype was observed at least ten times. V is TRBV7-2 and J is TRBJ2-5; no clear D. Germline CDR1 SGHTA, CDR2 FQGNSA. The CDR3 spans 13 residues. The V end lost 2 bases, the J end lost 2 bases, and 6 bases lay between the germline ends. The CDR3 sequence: CASSLKLQETQYF. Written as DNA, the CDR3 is TGTGCCAGCAGCTTAAAATTGCAAGAGACCCAGTACTTC.

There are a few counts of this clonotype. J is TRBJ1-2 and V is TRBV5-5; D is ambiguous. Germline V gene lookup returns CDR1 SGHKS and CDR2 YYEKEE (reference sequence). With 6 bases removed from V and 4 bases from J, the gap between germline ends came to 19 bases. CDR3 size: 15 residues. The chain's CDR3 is CASTIGSALSYGYTF. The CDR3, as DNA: TGTGCCAGCACGATTGGCAGTGCCTTGAGCTATGGCTACACCTTC.

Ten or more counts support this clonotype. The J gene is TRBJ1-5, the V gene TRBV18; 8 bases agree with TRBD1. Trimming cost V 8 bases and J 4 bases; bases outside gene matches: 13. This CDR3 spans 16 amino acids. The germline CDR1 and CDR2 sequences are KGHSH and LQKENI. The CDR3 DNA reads TGTGCCAGCAGTCCGCCGGGGACAGGAGGGAATCAGCCCCAGCATTTT. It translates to CASSPPGTGGNQPQHF.

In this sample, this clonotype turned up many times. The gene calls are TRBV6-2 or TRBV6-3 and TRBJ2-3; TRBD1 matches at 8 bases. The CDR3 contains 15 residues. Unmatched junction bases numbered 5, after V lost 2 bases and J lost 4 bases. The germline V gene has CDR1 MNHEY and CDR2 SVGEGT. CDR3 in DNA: TGTGCCAGCAGTTACCGAGGACAGGGCGCAGATACGCAGTATTTT. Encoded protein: CASSYRGQGADTQYF.

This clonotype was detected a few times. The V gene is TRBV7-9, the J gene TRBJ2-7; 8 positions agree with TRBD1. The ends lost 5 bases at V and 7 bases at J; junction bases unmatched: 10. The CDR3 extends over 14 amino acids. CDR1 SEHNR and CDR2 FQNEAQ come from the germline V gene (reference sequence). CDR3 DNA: TGTGCCAGCAGCGGGCGGACAGGGAACAATGAGCAGTACTTC. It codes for CASSGRTGNNEQYF. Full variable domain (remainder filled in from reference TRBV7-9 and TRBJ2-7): DTGVSQNPRHKITKRGQNVTFRCDPISEHNRLYWYRQTLGQGPEFLTYFQNEAQLEKSRLLSDRFSAERPKGSFSTLEIQRTEQGDSAMYLCASSGRTGNNEQYFGPGTRLTVT.